A single sample gave rise to the 12 T cell receptor beta chains below, sequenced in a study of graft-versus-host responses after intestinal transplantation. Data came from immunoSEQ multiplex PCR; TCRdb stores just in-frame clones and leaves some out. The profile shows over 65,000 clones, 75% to 95% of them singletons. Antigens of these TCRs are unknown. The material was unstimulated CD8+ T cells sorted from spleen or lymph node cells, obtained before transplant. The receptors here all came from a human donor who was the organ donor for an intestinal transplant.

The chain links TRBV30 to TRBJ2-7; D possibly corresponds to TRBD2 (5 bases). The V gene's germline CDR1 is GTSNPN and CDR2 SVGIG (reference sequence). This CDR3 comprises 13 residues. The V end lost 3 bases, the J end lost 4 bases, and 13 bases lay between the germline ends. Here the CDR3 reads CAWREHRGYEQYF. CDR3 sequence (DNA): TGTGCCTGGAGAGAGCATCGGGGTTACGAGCAGTACTTC.

The chain is built from TRBV5-5 and TRBJ2-2; D ambiguous. The CDR3 extends over 13 amino acids. CDR1 and CDR2 from the germline V gene are SGHKS and YYEKEE (reference sequence). The V end lost 0 bases, the J end lost 5 bases, and 5 bases lay between the germline ends. The CDR3: CASSLVPTGELFF. For the CDR3, the DNA is TGTGCCAGCAGCTTGGTACCAACCGGGGAGCTGTTTTTT.

The sample holds a few counts of this clone. This chain links TRBV6-5 with TRBJ1-5; 9 bases agree with TRBD1. The CDR3 contains 15 residues. Germline V gene data show CDR1 as MNHEY and CDR2 as SVGAGI. V trimming: 6 bases; J trimming: 5 bases; junction bases outside the gene matches: 8. CDR3 DNA: TGTGCCAGCAGAGTCACAGGGGGCGGAGATCAGCCCCAGCATTTT. Translating gives CASRVTGGGDQPQHF.

This chain uses TRBV19 with TRBJ2-1, with TRBD2 matching 9 bases. The CDR3 runs to 19 residues. The ends lost 5 bases at V and 7 bases at J; junction bases unmatched: 21. The germline V gene has CDR1 LNHDA and CDR2 SQIVND (reference sequence). The CDR3 coding sequence is TGTGCCAGTAGTCCCTCGGGGGGGCGATCTCTAGCGGGAAAGAATGAGCAGTTCTTC. Translated: CASSPSGGRSLAGKNEQFF.

The rearrangement uses TRBV19 and TRBJ2-7, with 10 bases identical to TRBD1. Germline trimming cut 5 bases from V and 3 bases from J; bases unmatched to any gene: 7. Germline lookup yields CDR1 LNHDA and CDR2 SQIVND (reference sequence). The CDR3 totals 15 residues. Here the CDR3 reads CASSPGQGWIYEQYF. The CDR3 bases are TGTGCCAGTAGTCCGGGACAGGGGTGGATCTACGAGCAGTACTTC.

The chain carries TRBV5-5 and TRBJ1-1; weak D call: TRBD1 (6 bases). In germline, CDR1 is SGHKS, CDR2 YYEKEE (reference sequence). V shed 6 bases and J shed 0 bases, with 9 bases lying between them. This CDR3 region has 13 residues. CDR3 in amino acids: CASKGGLNTEAFF. The CDR3 DNA reads as TGTGCCAGCAAAGGGGGGTTGAACACTGAAGCTTTCTTT.

V is TRBV6-6 and J is TRBJ2-5; 7 bases are shared with TRBD1. The CDR3 consists of 15 residues. V shed 0 bases, J shed 3 bases, and the junction held 4 bases outside the gene matches. CDR1 and CDR2 from the germline V gene are MNHNY and SVGAGI (reference sequence). The CDR3 is CASSYSRGGKETQYF. The CDR3 DNA reads TGTGCCAGCAGTTACTCGAGAGGGGGCAAAGAGACCCAGTACTTC.

V usage is TRBV7-2 and J usage is TRBJ2-1; D may correspond to TRBD1 or TRBD2 (5 bases each). The CDR3 length is 17 residues. In germline, CDR1 is SGHTA, CDR2 FQGNSA. V lost 5 bases, J lost 7 bases, and 24 bases lay in between. CDR3 region: CASSLGPWGRSGNEQFF. CDR3 DNA sequence: TGTGCCAGCAGCCTGGGGCCTTGGGGGAGAAGTGGAAATGAGCAGTTCTTC.

This chain joins TRBV7-2 and TRBJ1-6; D remains unclear. The CDR3 totals 15 residues. The germline V and J ends were trimmed by 2 bases and 7 bases, with 12 bases remaining between them. Germline V gene sequence: CDR1 SGHTA, CDR2 FQGNSA. The CDR3 sequence: CASSLISASNSPLHF. In nucleotides, the CDR3 is TGTGCCAGCAGCTTAATTTCGGCTTCAAATTCACCCCTCCACTTT.

This chain links TRBV5-5 with TRBJ1-2; unclear D gene. CDR1 and CDR2 (germline): SGHKS, YYEKEE (reference sequence). V gave up 4 bases and J gave up 3 bases, with 16 bases separating them. The CDR3 length is 15 residues. CDR3 loop: CASSRGTRVDYGYTF. DNA for the CDR3: TGTGCCAGCAGCCGGGGTACCCGAGTGGACTATGGCTACACCTTC.

The V call is TRBV7-2, the J call TRBJ2-5; no firm D call. CDR3 length: 12 residues. Germline V gene sequence: CDR1 SGHTA, CDR2 FQGNSA. Trimming pared 1 base from V and 5 bases from J, leaving 5 bases between. CDR3 sequence reads: CASSLVGETQYF. The CDR3 coding sequence is TGTGCCAGCAGCTTAGTAGGGGAGACCCAGTACTTC.

The chain links TRBV19 to TRBJ1-1, with D unresolved. From germline, CDR1 is LNHDA and CDR2 SQIVND (reference sequence). The ends were cut back, 7 bases at V and 0 bases at J, with 6 bases in the middle. The CDR3 spans 12 residues. The CDR3 here is CASMTMNTEAFF. Here the CDR3 DNA reads TGTGCCAGTATGACTATGAACACTGAAGCTTTCTTT. The full variable domain, completed using reference TRBV19 and TRBJ1-1, is DGGITQSPKYLFRKEGQNVTLSCEQNLNHDAMYWYRQDPGQGLRLIYYSQIVNDFQKGDIAEGYSVSREKKESFPLTVTSAQKNPTAFYLCASMTMNTEAFFGQGTRLTVV.